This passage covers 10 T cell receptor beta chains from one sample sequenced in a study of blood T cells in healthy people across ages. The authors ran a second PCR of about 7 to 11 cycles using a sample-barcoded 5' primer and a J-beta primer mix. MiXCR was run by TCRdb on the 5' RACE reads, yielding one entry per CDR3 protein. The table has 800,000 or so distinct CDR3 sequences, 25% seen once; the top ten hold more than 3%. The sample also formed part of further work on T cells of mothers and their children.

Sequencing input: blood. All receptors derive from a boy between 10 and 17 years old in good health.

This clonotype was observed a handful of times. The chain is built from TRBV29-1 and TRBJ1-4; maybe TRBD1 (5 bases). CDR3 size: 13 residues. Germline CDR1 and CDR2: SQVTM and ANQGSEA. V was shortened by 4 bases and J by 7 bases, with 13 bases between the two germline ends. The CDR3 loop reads CSVAPGTGEKLFF. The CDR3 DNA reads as TGCAGCGTTGCCCCCGGGACGGGTGAAAAACTGTTTTTT.

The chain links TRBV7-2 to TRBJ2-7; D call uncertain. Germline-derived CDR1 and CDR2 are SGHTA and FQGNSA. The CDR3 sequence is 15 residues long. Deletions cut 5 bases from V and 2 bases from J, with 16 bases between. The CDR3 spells CASSVELLRAYEQYF. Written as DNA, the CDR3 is TGTGCCAGCAGCGTAGAGCTCCTCCGTGCCTACGAGCAGTACTTC.

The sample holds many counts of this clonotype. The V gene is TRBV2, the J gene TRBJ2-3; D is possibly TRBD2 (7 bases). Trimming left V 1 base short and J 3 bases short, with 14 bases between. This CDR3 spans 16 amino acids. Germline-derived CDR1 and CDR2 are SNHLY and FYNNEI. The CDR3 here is CASSEDGGLGTDTQYF. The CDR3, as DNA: TGTGCCAGCAGTGAAGACGGGGGGCTCGGGACAGATACGCAGTATTTT.

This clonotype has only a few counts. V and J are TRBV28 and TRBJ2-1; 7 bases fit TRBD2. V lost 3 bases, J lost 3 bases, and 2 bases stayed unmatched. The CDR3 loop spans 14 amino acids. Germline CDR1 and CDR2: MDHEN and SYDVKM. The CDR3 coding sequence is TGTGCCAGCAGTTTCCAGCGGGGCTACAATGAGCAGTTCTTC. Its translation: CASSFQRGYNEQFF.

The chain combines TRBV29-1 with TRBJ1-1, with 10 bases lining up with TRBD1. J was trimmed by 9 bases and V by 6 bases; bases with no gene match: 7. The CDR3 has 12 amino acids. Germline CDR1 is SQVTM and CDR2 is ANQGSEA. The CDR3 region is CSVAGQGMKAFF. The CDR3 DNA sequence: TGCAGCGTCGCGGGACAGGGGATGAAAGCTTTCTTT. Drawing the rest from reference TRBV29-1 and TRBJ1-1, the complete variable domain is SAVISQKPSRDICQRGTSLTIQCQVDSQVTMMFWYRQQPGQSLTLIATANQGSEATYESGFVIDKFPISRPNLTFSTLTVSNMSPEDSSIYLCSVAGQGMKAFFGQGTRLTVV.

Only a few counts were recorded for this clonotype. The CDR3 DNA sequence: TGTGCCAGCAGTTTACAGCACAGGGGAAATTCACCCCTCCACTTT. Protein sequence: CASSLQHRGNSPLHF. The chain links TRBV28 to TRBJ1-6; 7 bases are shared with TRBD1. The J segment lost 7 bases and the V segment lost 2 bases, leaving 5 bases of the junction unmatched. CDR1 is MDHEN and CDR2 is SYDVKM in the germline V gene. The CDR3 sequence is 15 residues long.

In DNA, the CDR3 is TGTGCCAGCAGTTACCCGAGCGGGGATCAGGGCGAGCAGTACTTC. This sequence encodes CASSYPSGDQGEQYF. The J gene is TRBJ2-7, the V gene TRBV6-6, with 7 bases matching TRBD2. This CDR3 has 15 amino acids. Trimming removed 2 bases from V and 6 bases from J; junction bases left unmatched: 10. Germline V lookup: CDR1 MNHNY, CDR2 SVGAGI (reference sequence).

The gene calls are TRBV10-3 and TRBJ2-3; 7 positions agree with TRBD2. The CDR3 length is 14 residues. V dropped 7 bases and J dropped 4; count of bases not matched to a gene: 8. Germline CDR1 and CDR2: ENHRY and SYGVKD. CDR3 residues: CAIMGGSGSDTQYF. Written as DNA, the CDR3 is TGTGCCATCATGGGCGGGAGTGGTTCAGATACGCAGTATTTT.

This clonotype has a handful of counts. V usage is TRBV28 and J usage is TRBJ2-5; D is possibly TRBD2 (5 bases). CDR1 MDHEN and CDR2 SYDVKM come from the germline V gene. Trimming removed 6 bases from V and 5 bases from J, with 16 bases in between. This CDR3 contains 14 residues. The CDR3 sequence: CASSFLDLRETQYF. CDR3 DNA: TGTGCCAGCAGCTTTCTGGACTTGCGGGAGACCCAGTACTTC.

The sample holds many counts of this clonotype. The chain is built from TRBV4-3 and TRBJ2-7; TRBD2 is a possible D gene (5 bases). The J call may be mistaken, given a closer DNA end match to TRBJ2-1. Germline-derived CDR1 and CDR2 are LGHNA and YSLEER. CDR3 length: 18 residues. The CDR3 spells CASSQGGLVGREIDEQFF. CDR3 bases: TGCGCCAGCAGCCAAGGCGGGCTTGTCGGGCGCGAAATCGATGAGCAGTTCTTC.